This is a list of T cell receptor beta chains from one sample in a study of response to subunit inactivated influenza vaccine. TCRdb recomputed calls from the RT-PCR reads with MiXCR, one row per CDR3 protein. The repertoire has about 570,000 distinct CDR3 sequences, about 11% of them found once; the top ten carry about 10%. In addition, the sample was reused for a study of T cells expressing NK-cell markers.

Sequenced material: PBMCs from blood, taken on the day of vaccination. The receptors here all came from a man aged 45-65 years who received an inactivated influenza vaccine. Both conserved end residues are part of each CDR3. A D gene is named only where the DNA matches it firmly. Clone sizes are given selectively: once, few, many, or a class where the clone is expanded.

J gene: TRBJ1-2; V gene: TRBV20-1; clone size: few; D gene: .; CDR3 DNA: TGCAGTGCTAGTATACAGGCTGACTATGGCTACACCTTC; CDR3 protein: CSASIQADYGYTF
J gene: TRBJ2-1; V gene: TRBV28; clone size: .; D gene: .; CDR3 DNA: TGTGCCAGCAGTTTGGTAACCCCGAATGAGCAGTTCTTC; CDR3 protein: CASSLVTPNEQFF
J gene: TRBJ2-5; V gene: TRBV5-1; clone size: .; D gene: .; CDR3 DNA: TGCGCCAGCACCTCTATCCCAACACAAAGGAAAGAGACCCAGTACTTC; CDR3 protein: CASTSIPTQRKETQYF
J gene: TRBJ2-7; V gene: TRBV6-6; clone size: few; D gene: .; CDR3 DNA: TGTGCCAGCCCGGACGGTCACGAGCAGTACTTC; CDR3 protein: CASPDGHEQYF
J gene: TRBJ2-3; V gene: TRBV6-5; clone size: .; D gene: TRBD2; CDR3 DNA: TGTGCCAGCAGTTACCACCTCAGGTGGGAGGGATCAGATACGCAGTATTTT; CDR3 protein: CASSYHLRWEGSDTQYF
J gene: TRBJ1-1; V gene: TRBV7-2; clone size: few; D gene: .; CDR3 DNA: TGTGCCAGCAGCCCTGTCGGGGGGACGGGCACTGAAGCTTTCTTT; CDR3 protein: CASSPVGGTGTEAFF
J gene: TRBJ2-2; V gene: TRBV12-3/TRBV12-4; clone size: few; D gene: .; CDR3 DNA: TGTGCCAGCAGTCTCAGGGGGGTCGGGGAGCTGTTTTTT; CDR3 protein: CASSLRGVGELFF
J gene: TRBJ1-6; V gene: TRBV15; clone size: .; D gene: .; CDR3 DNA: TGTGCCACCAGCAGAGATATGACGGGTGGGTCACCCCTCCACTTT; CDR3 protein: CATSRDMTGGSPLHF
J gene: TRBJ1-2; V gene: TRBV7-2; clone size: few; D gene: .; CDR3 DNA: TGTGCCAGCAGCTACGCAGGGGCTTATGGCTACACCTTC; CDR3 protein: CASSYAGAYGYTF
J gene: TRBJ2-1; V gene: TRBV3-1; clone size: .; D gene: TRBD1; CDR3 DNA: TGTGCCAGCAGCCAAGGGGGACAGATCTCCTACAATGAGCAGTTCTTC; CDR3 protein: CASSQGGQISYNEQFF
J gene: TRBJ2-5; V gene: TRBV7-7; clone size: .; D gene: .; CDR3 DNA: TGTGCTAGCAGCTTAGTTCACAGGGAACAAGAGACCCAGTACTTC; CDR3 protein: CASSLVHREQETQYF
J gene: TRBJ2-1; V gene: TRBV27; clone size: many; D gene: .; CDR3 DNA: TGTGCCAGCAGTTTCGGGGGCCTAACGCAGGGGCCCAATGAGCAGTTCTTC; CDR3 protein: CASSFGGLTQGPNEQFF
J gene: TRBJ1-2; V gene: TRBV12-3/TRBV12-4; clone size: .; D gene: TRBD1; CDR3 DNA: TGTGCCAGCAGTTTTCAGGACAGGACCTATGGCTACACCTTC; CDR3 protein: CASSFQDRTYGYTF
J gene: TRBJ2-1; V gene: TRBV20-1; clone size: .; D gene: TRBD2; CDR3 DNA: TGCAGTGCTAGAGGGTATAGTCGGGAGGGCCTGAACAATGAGCAGTTCTTC; CDR3 protein: CSARGYSREGLNNEQFF
J gene: TRBJ2-5; V gene: TRBV5-1; clone size: many; D gene: TRBD1; CDR3 DNA: TGCGCCAGCAGCCGTGACAGGGCTGAGACCCAGTACTTC; CDR3 protein: CASSRDRAETQYF
J gene: TRBJ1-4; V gene: TRBV20-1; clone size: many; D gene: .; CDR3 DNA: TGCAGTGTGCCGGCCCCGGGGGGAGAAAAACTGTTTTTT; CDR3 protein: CSVPAPGGEKLFF
J gene: TRBJ2-3; V gene: TRBV29-1; clone size: few; D gene: .; CDR3 DNA: TGCAGCGTTGTCCCCCAGGGGTATACAGATACGCAGTATTTT; CDR3 protein: CSVVPQGYTDTQYF
J gene: TRBJ1-5; V gene: TRBV2; clone size: few; D gene: TRBD1; CDR3 DNA: TGTGCCAGCAGTCGGACAGGCGACCGTAGCAATCAGCCCCAGCATTTT; CDR3 protein: CASSRTGDRSNQPQHF
J gene: TRBJ2-3; V gene: TRBV4-3; clone size: .; D gene: TRBD2; CDR3 DNA: TGCGCCAGCAGCCAAGTCGTAGCGGGGGCGAGCACAGATACGCAGTATTTT; CDR3 protein: CASSQVVAGASTDTQYF
J gene: TRBJ2-7; V gene: TRBV6-2/TRBV6-3; clone size: .; D gene: .; CDR3 DNA: TGTGCCAGCAGTTACATTGGGACCCAGGCTGAGCAGTACTTC; CDR3 protein: CASSYIGTQAEQYF
J gene: TRBJ2-2; V gene: TRBV4-2; clone size: .; D gene: TRBD1; CDR3 DNA: TGTGCCAGCAGCCAAGAGGGACAGGGGTACACCGGGGAGCTGTTTTTT; CDR3 protein: CASSQEGQGYTGELFF
J gene: TRBJ2-7; V gene: TRBV5-1; clone size: few; D gene: TRBD2; CDR3 DNA: TGCGCCAGCAGCGCCGGTACTAGCGGGATACCCTACGAGCAGTACTTC; CDR3 protein: CASSAGTSGIPYEQYF
J gene: TRBJ2-7; V gene: TRBV20-1; clone size: few; D gene: TRBD1; CDR3 DNA: TGCAGTGCCGGGGGTAGGACAGGGAATATCCACGAGCAGTACTTC; CDR3 protein: CSAGGRTGNIHEQYF
J gene: TRBJ2-5; V gene: TRBV18; clone size: .; D gene: .; CDR3 DNA: TGTGCCAGCTCAGGAGGGAGTCATGAGACCCAGTACTTC; CDR3 protein: CASSGGSHETQYF
J gene: TRBJ2-1; V gene: TRBV2; clone size: few; D gene: TRBD2; CDR3 DNA: TGTGCCAGCAGTCTGGAACCAGCTAGCGGACCCTTCTACAATGAGCAGTTCTTC; CDR3 protein: CASSLEPASGPFYNEQFF